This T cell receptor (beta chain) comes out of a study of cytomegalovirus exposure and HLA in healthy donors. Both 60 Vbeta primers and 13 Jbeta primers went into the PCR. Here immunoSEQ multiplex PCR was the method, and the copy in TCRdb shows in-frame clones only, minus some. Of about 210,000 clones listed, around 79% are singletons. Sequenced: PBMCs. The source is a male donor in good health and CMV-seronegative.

The CDR3 loop reads CSATGGGYTF. The DNA of the CDR3 is TGCAGTGCTACAGGGGGTGGCTACACCTTC. The genes are TRBV20-1 and TRBJ1-2; 7 bases match TRBD1. This CDR3 is built from 10 residues. The junction had 0 bases not matched to a gene; V was cut back by 4 bases and J by 7 bases. CDR1 and CDR2 (germline): DFQATT, SNEGSKA (reference sequence).